This entry is about one T cell receptor beta chain. Its antigen is undetermined. Profiled with immunoSEQ multiplex PCR; TCRdb holds only in-frame clones, not every one. The sample consists of some 120,000 clones, roughly 90% of them appearing once. The study drew the donors from its approximately 110-subject validation cohort, separate from the roughly 700-subject first cohort. The data belong to a study of cytomegalovirus exposure and HLA in healthy donors. Study-wide points: High sensitivity and specificity were reportedly achieved when the classifier diagnosed cytomegalovirus status. Later, an analysis found that TCR clusters from the first cohort tended to co-occur in the roughly 110 validation repertoires. Associated with cytomegalovirus, according to the listing, were approximately 160 TCR beta chains.

The CDR3 consists of 17 residues. Germline V gene lookup returns CDR1 SGHVS and CDR2 FNYEAQ. V dropped 5 bases and J dropped 2 bases, with 20 bases sitting between them. The clonotype was recovered from a man aged 30 to 39 in good health and CMV-seronegative. Sequenced material: PBMCs. J is TRBJ2-3 and V is TRBV7-6; a weak D match, TRBD1 (6 bases). The CDR3 DNA reads as TGTGCCAGCAGCCTCCGGGACACCACACAATACACAGATACGCAGTATTTT. Protein sequence: CASSLRDTTQYTDTQYF.